The clone carrying this TCR beta chain has only a few counts. PCR or immunohistochemistry showed mismatch repair deficiency in every enrolled patient. TCR sequencing covered a few patients who responded to pembrolizumab. This sample was included in a study of PD-1 blockade in mismatch repair-deficient tumors. The overall study: All were previously treated, progressing patients with 12 mismatch repair-deficient cancer types.

Measured with immunoSEQ multiplex PCR; TCRdb has only the in-frame clones, and not every one. The table lists 130,000 or so clones, approximately 90% of them singletons, with less than 15% in the top ten. V gave up 0 bases and J gave up 3 bases; unmatched junction bases: 2. The CDR3 extends over 14 amino acids. The V gene's germline CDR1 is SGHVS and CDR2 FQNEAQ. The source is an adult with mismatch repair-deficient cancer. The sequenced sample was peripheral blood, obtained 44 weeks after starting pembrolizumab. The J gene is TRBJ2-7, the V gene TRBV7-8; 7 nucleotides align to TRBD2. The DNA for the CDR3 is TGTGCCAGCAGCTTAGCGTCTAGCGGCTACGAGCAGTACTTC. Encoded protein: CASSLASSGYEQYF.